Sequencing of this T cell receptor (beta chain) was carried out in a study of blood T cell repertoires in COVID-19. Study summary: PBMCs, B-cell-depleted T cells, or T cells provided the cDNA or gDNA that made up the material.

This CDR3 region has 14 residues. Trimming pared 6 bases from V and 0 bases from J, leaving 11 bases between. Germline V lookup: CDR1 SNHLY, CDR2 FYNNEI. Generated by immunoSEQ multiplex PCR, the TCRdb table keeps only in-frame clones and is missing some. The repertoire holds about 150,000 clones, with 70% to 90% as singletons. This clone showed up just a few times. The chain employs TRBV2 and TRBJ1-1, with D perhaps matching TRBD1 (6 bases). What was sequenced was peripheral blood. The sequence came from a human donor in a cohort sampled during active COVID-19. In DNA, the CDR3 is TGTGCCAGCAGAAACAGGGTTATGAACACTGAAGCTTTCTTT. As protein: CASRNRVMNTEAFF.